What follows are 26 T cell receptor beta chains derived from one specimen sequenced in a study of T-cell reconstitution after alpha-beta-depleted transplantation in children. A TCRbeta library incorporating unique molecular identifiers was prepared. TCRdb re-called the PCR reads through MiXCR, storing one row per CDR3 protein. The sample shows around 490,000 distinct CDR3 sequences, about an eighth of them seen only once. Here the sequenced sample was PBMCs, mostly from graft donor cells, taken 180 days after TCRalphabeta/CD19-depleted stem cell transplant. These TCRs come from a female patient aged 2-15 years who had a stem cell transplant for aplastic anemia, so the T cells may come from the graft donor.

The CDR3 is CASTVRTFNEQFF. In DNA, the CDR3 is TGTGCCAGCACAGTCCGGACGTTCAATGAGCAGTTCTTC. This sequence joins TRBV11-2 and TRBJ2-1, with D uncertain. The CDR3 has 13 amino acids. The V and J ends lost 7 bases and 6 bases respectively, with 13 bases between them. CDR1 is SGHAT and CDR2 is FQNNGV in the germline V gene. The variable domain in full, completed from reference TRBV11-2 and TRBJ2-1, reads EAGVAQSPRYKIIEKRQSVAFWCNPISGHATLYWYQQILGQGPKLLIQFQNNGVVDDSQLPKDRFSAERLKGVDSTLKIQPAKLEDSAVYLCASTVRTFNEQFFGPGTRLTVL.

CDR3 bases: TGCAGCGTTGAAGATCTACCTTGGGAGAGAGACGATGAGCAGTTCTTC. It translates to CSVEDLPWERDDEQFF. J is TRBJ2-1 and V is TRBV29-1, with D maybe TRBD2 (5 bases). CDR3 length equals 16 residues. Germline values: CDR1 SQVTM, CDR2 ANQGSEA. V was pared by 0 bases and J by 8 bases, with 20 bases between.

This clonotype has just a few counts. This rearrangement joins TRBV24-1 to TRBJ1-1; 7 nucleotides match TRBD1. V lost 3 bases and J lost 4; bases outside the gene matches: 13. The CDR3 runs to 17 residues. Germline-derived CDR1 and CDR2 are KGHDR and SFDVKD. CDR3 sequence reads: CATSDRPGKTGPTEAFF. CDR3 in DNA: TGTGCCACCAGTGATCGGCCGGGGAAGACAGGGCCCACTGAAGCTTTCTTT.

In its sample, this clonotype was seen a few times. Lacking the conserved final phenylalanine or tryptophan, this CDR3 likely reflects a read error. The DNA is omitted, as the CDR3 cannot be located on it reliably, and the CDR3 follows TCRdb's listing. This CDR3 reads CSARGKELLRM. V gene TRBV20-1 combines with J gene TRBJ1-2; no check of the table's D call, TRBD1, against the DNA was made. Germline CDR1 and CDR2: DFQATT and SNEGSKA (reference sequence). The CDR3 comprises 11 residues, both ends counted.

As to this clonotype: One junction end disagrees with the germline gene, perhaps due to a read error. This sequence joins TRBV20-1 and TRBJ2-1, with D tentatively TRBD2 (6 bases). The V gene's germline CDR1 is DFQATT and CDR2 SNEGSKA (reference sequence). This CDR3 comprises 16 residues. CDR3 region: CCAMGRRGSSYNEQFF. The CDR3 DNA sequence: TGCTGTGCTATGGGGCGTCGGGGGAGCTCCTACAATGAGCAGTTCTTC.

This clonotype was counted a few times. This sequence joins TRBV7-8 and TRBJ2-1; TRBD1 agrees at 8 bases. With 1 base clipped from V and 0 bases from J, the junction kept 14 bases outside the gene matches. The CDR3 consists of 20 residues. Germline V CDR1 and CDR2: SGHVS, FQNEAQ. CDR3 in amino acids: CASSLGYLTDRASSYNEQFF. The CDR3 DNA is TGTGCCAGCAGCTTAGGGTACCTTACGGACAGGGCGAGCTCCTACAATGAGCAGTTCTTC. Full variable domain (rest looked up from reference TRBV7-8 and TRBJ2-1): GAGVSQSPRYKVAKRGQDVALRCDPISGHVSLFWYQQALGQGPEFLTYFQNEAQLDKSGLPSDRFFAERPEGSVSTLKIQRTQQEDSAVYLCASSLGYLTDRASSYNEQFFGPGTRLTVL.

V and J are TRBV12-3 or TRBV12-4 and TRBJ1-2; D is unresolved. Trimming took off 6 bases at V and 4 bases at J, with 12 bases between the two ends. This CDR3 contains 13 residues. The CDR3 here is CASSPQYLYGYTF. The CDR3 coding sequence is TGTGCCAGCAGCCCACAGTACCTCTATGGCTACACCTTC.

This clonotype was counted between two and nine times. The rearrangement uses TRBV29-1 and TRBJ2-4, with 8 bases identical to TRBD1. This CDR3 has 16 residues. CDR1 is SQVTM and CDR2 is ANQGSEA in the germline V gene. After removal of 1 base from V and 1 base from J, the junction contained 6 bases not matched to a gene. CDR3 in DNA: TGCAGCGTTGAAGGCCTGACAGGGGAGGCCAAAAACATTCAGTACTTC. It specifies CSVEGLTGEAKNIQYF.

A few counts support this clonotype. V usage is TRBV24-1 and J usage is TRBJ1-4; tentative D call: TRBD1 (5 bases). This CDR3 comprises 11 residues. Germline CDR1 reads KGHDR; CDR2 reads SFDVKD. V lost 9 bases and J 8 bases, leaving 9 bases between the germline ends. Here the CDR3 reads CATGTGEKLFF. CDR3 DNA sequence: TGTGCCACCGGGACCGGGGAAAAACTGTTTTTT.

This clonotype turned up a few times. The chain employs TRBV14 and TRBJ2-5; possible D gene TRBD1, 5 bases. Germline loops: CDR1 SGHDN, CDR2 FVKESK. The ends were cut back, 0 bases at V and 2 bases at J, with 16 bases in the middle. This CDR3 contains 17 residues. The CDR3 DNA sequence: TGTGCCAGCAGCCAAGATCGGTCGACAGCAATTCAAGAGACCCAGTACTTC. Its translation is CASSQDRSTAIQETQYF.

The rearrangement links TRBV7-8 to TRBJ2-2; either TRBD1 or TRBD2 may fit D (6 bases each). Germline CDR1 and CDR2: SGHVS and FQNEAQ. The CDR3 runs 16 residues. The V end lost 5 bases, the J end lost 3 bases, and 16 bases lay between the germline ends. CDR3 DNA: TGTGCCAGCAGCCCCGGCGGGAAGGGGGACACCGGGGAGCTGTTTTTT. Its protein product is CASSPGGKGDTGELFF.

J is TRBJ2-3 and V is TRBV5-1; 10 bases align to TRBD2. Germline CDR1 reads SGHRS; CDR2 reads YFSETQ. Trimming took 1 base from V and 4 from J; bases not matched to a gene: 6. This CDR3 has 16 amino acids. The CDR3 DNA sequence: TGCGCCAGCAGCTTGAAACTAGCGGGAATTGCAGATACGCAGTATTTT. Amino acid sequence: CASSLKLAGIADTQYF.

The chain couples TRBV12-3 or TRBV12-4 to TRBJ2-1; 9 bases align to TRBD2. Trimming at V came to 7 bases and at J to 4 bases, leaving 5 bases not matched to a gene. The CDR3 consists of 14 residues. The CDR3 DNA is TGTGCCAGCATTAGCGGGAGCCCATACAATGAGCAGTTCTTC. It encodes CASISGSPYNEQFF.

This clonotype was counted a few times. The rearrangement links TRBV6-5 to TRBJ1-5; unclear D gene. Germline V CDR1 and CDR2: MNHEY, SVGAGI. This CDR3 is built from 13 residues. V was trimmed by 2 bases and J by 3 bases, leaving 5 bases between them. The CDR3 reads CASSYDLNQPQHF. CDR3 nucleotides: TGTGCCAGCAGTTACGACCTCAATCAGCCCCAGCATTTT.

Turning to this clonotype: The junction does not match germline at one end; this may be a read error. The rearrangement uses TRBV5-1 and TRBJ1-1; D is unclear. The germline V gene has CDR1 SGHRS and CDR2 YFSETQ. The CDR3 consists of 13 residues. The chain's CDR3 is CASSSTLNTKAFF. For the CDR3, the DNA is TGCGCCAGCAGCTCCACTCTGAACACTAAAGCTTTCTTT. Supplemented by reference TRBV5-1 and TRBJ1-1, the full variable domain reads KAGVTQTPRYLIKTRGQQVTLSCSPISGHRSVSWYQQTPGQGLQFLFEYFSETQRNKGNFPGRFSGRQFSNSRSEMNVSTLELGDSALYLCASSSTLNTKAFFGQGTRLTVV.

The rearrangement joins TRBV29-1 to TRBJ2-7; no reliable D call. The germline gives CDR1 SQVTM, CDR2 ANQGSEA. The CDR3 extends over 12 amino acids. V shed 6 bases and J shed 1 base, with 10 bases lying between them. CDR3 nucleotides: TGCAGCGTCCTAACGGTGTCCTACGAGCAGTACGTC. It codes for CSVLTVSYEQYV.

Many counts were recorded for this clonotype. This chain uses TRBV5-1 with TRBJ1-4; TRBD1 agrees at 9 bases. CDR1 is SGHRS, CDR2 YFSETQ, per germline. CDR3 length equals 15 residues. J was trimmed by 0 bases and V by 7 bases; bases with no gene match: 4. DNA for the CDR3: TGCGCCAGCCAGGGACAGGGAGCAACTAATGAAAAACTGTTTTTT. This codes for CASQGQGATNEKLFF.

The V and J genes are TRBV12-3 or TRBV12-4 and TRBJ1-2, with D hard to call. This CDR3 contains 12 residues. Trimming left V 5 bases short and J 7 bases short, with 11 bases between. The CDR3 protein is CASSIGASGYTF. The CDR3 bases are TGTGCCAGCAGTATAGGAGCCAGTGGCTACACCTTC.

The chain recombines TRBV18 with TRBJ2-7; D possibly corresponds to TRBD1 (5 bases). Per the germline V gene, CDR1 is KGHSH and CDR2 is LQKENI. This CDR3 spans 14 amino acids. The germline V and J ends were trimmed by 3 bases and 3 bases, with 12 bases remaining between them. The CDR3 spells CASSPTAGNYEQYV. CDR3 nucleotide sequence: TGTGCCAGCTCACCTACAGCAGGGAACTACGAGCAGTACGTC.

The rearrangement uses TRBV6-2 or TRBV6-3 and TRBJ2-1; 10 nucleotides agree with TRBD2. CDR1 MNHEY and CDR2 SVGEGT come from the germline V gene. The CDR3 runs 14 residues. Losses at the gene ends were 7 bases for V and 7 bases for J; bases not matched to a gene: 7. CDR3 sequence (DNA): TGTGCCAGCATGACTAGCGGGTACTGGAATGAGCAGTTCTTC. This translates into CASMTSGYWNEQFF.

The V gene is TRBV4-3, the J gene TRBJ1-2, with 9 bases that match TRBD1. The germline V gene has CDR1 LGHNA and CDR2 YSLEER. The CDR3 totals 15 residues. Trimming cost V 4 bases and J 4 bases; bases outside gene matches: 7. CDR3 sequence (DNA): TGCGCCAGCAGCCCTTACGGACAGGGGTTCTATGGCTACACCTTC. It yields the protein CASSPYGQGFYGYTF.

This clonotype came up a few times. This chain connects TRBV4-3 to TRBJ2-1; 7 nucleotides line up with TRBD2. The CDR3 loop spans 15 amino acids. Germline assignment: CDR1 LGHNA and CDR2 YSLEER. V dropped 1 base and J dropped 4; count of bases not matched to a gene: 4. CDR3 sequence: CASSQGPSGYNEQFF. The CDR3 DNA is TGCGCCAGCAGCCAAGGACCTAGCGGATACAATGAGCAGTTCTTC.

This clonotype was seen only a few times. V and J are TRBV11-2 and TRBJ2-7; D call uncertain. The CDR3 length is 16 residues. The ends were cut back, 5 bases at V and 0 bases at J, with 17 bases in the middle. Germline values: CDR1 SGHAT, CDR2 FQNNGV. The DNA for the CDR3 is TGTGCCAGCAGCCCATTGGGTGGGCCCTCCTCCTACGAGCAGTACTTC. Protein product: CASSPLGGPSSYEQYF.

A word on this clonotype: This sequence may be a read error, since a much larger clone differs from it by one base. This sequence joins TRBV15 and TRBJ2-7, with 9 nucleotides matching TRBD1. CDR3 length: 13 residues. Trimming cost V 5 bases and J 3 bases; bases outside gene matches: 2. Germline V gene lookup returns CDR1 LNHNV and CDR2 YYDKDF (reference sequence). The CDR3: CATSWGQGYEQYF. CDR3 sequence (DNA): TGTGCCACCAGCTGGGGACAGGGCTACGAGCAGTACTTC.

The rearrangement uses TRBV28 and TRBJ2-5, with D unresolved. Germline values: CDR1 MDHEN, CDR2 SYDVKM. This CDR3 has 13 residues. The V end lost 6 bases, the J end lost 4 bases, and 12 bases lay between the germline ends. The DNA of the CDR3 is TGTGCCAGCAGCAAGGCATCGACAGAGACCCAGTACTTC. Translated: CASSKASTETQYF.

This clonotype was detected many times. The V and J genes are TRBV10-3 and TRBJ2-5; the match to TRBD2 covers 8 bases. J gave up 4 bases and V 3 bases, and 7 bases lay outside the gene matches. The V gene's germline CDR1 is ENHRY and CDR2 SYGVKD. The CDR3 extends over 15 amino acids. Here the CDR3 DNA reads TGTGCCATCAGTGAAGGACTAGCAAGAGGAGAGACCCAGTACTTC. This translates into CAISEGLARGETQYF.